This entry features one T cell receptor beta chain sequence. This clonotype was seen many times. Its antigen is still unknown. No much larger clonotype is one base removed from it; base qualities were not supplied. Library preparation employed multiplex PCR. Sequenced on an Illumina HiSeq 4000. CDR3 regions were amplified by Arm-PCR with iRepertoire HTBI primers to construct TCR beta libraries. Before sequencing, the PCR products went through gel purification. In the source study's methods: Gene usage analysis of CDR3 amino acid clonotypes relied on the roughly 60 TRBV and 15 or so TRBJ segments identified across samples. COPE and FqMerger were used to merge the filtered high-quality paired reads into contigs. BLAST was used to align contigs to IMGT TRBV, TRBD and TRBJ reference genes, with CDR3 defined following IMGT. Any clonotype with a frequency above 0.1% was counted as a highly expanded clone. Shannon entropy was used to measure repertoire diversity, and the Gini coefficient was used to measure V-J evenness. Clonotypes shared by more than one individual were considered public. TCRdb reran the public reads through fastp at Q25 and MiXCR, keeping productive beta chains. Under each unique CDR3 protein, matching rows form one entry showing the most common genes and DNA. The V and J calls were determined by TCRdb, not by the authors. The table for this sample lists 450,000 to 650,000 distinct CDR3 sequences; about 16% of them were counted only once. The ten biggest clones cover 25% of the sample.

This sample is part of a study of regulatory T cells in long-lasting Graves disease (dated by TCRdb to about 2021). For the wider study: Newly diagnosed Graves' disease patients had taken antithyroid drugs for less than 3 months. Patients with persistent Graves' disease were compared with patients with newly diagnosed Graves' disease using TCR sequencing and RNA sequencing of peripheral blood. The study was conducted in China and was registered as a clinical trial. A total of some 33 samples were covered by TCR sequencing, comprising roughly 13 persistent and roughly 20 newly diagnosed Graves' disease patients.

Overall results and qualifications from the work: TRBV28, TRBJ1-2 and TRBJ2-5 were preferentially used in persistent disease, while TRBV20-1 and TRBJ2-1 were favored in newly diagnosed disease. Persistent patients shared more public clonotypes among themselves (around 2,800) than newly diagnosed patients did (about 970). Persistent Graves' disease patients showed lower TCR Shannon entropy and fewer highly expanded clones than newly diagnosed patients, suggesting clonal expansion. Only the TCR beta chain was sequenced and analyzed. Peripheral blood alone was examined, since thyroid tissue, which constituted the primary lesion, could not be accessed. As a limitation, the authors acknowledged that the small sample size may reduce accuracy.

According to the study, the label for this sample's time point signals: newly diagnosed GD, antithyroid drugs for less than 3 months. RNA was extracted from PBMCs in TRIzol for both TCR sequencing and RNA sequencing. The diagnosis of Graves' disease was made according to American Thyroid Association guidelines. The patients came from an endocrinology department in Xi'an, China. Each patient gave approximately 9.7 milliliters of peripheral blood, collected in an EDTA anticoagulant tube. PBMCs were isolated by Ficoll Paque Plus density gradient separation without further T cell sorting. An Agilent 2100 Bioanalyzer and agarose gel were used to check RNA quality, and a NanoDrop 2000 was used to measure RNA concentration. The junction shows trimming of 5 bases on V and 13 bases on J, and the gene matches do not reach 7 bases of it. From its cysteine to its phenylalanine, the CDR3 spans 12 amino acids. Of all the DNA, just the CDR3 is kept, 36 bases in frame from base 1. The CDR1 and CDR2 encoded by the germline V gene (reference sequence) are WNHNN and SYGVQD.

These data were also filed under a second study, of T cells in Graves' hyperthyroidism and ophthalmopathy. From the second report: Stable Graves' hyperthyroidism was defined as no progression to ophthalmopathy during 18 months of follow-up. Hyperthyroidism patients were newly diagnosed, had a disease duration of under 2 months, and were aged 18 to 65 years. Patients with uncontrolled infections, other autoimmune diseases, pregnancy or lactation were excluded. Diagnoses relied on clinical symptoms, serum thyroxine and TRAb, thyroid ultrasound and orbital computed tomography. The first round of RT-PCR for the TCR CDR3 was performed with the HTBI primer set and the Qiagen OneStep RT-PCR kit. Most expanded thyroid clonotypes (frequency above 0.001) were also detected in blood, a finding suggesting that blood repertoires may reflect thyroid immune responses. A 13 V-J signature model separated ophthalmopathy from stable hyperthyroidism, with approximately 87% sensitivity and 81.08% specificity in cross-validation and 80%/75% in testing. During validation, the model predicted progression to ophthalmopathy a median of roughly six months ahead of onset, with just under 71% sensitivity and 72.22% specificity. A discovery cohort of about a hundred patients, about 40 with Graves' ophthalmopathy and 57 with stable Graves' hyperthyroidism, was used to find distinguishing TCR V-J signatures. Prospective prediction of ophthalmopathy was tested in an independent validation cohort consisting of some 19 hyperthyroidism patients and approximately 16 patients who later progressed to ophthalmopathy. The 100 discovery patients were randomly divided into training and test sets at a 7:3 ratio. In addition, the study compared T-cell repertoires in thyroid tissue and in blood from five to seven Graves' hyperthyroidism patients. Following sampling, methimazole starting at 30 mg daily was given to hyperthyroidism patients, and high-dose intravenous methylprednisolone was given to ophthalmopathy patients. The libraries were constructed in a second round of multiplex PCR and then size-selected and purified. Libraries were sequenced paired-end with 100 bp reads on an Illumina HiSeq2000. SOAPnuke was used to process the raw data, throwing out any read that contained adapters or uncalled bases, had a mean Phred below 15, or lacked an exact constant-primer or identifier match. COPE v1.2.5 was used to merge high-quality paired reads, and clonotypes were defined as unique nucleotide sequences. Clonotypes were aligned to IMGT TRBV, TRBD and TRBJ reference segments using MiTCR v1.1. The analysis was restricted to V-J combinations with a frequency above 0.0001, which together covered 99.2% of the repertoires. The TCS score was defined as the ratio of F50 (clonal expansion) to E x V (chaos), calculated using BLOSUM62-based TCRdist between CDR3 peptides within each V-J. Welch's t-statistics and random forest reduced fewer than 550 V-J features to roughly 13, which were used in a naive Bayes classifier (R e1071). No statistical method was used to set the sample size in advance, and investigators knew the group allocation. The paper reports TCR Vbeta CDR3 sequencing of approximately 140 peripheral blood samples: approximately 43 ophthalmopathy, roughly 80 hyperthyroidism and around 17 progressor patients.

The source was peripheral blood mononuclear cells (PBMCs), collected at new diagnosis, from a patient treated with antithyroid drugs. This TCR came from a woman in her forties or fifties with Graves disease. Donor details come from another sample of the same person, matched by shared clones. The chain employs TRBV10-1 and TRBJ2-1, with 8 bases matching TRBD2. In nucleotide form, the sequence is TGCGCCAGCAGTCAAGCGGGGGACTCCCAGTTCTTC. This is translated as CASSQAGDSQFF.